This TCR beta chain was sequenced for a study of T cells in Graves' hyperthyroidism and ophthalmopathy. Overall study results and limits: Ophthalmopathy was model-predicted a median around 6.1 months pre-onset.

Germline V gene data show CDR1 as SEHNR and CDR2 as FQNEAQ (reference sequence). V was shortened by 1 base and J by 7 bases, with 8 bases between the two germline ends. The CDR3 totals 14 residues. What was amplified from RNA transcripts were TCR beta CDR3 regions. When the TCR CDR3 underwent first-round RT-PCR, the HTBI primer set was used. MiXCR, applied by TCRdb to the multiplex PCR reads, yields one record per CDR3 protein. Of hundreds of thousands of distinct CDR3 sequences listed, 38% are singletons. Patients between 18 and 65 years old had hyperthyroidism, newly diagnosed and lasting under 2 months. The PBMCs were sourced from fresh peripheral blood (about 9.7 ml). This clonotype was counted many times. The antigen remains undetermined.

V and J are TRBV7-9 and TRBJ1-6; D remains unclear. Sequences were obtained from blood. The sequence was obtained from a man between 18 and 35 years old with Graves' hyperthyroidism. This chain's CDR3 is CASSLDIMNSPLHF. DNA for the CDR3: TGTGCCAGCAGCTTAGACATCATGAATTCACCCCTCCACTTT.